This T cell receptor beta chain was recorded in a study of shared clonotypes between healthy human individuals. CD8 cells regarded as naive lacked CD45RO, were positively chosen for CCR7, and omitted terminally differentiated effector memory CD45RA+ cells. Every one of the donors was a Caucasian adult that lived in Nashville, Tennessee. Regarding this clone: No antigen is known for it.

Study-level results: Non-shared clonotypes had lower generation probabilities than those shared by all four donors.

Repertoires were generated with immunoSEQ multiplex PCR, while TCRdb's copy carries only in-frame clones and drops some. This sample has about 590,000 clones, with around 95% found just once. The germline V gene has CDR1 MNHNY and CDR2 SVGAGI (reference sequence). V lost 6 bases to trimming and J lost 6 bases, with 15 bases between them. The CDR3 spans 14 residues. The specimen sequenced was naive CD8+ T cells sorted from blood. This clonotype originated in a woman in her twenties or thirties in good health. The chain uses TRBV6-6 and TRBJ2-1, with a tentative D call TRBD2 (5 bases). DNA of the CDR3: TGTGCCAGCAGGACCCTAGCCGGAGCCAATGAGCAGTTCTTC. This gives the protein CASRTLAGANEQFF.